The clone carrying this T cell receptor beta chain was seen repeatedly, ten times or more. This sample stems from a study of T cells in Graves' hyperthyroidism and ophthalmopathy. Study-level background: Peripheral blood draws took place at initial diagnosis, ahead of any treatment.

CDR1 and CDR2 from the germline V gene are MNHEY and SVGAGI. This CDR3 contains 14 residues. V lost 4 bases and J lost 5, with 14 bases in between. The investigators amplified TCR beta CDR3 regions from RNA transcripts. TCR CDR3 underwent first-round RT-PCR with the HTBI primer set. MiXCR, run by TCRdb on the multiplex PCR reads, gives a single entry per CDR3 protein. The table records about 360,000 distinct CDR3 sequences, about a fifth of them present only once. Exclusion of a patient resulted from uncontrolled infection, other autoimmune disease, pregnancy or lactation. This chain joins TRBV6-5 and TRBJ2-5; D is possibly TRBD2 (7 bases). This TCR was recovered from a woman aged 18-29 years with Graves' hyperthyroidism. The material sequenced was blood. CDR3 DNA sequence: TGTGCCAGCAGTTCTCGGGGGGCCCTTGAGACCCAGTACTTC. It codes for CASSSRGALETQYF.